Shown below are 9 T cell receptor beta chains from a single sample sequenced in a study of T-cell reconstitution after alpha-beta-depleted transplantation in children. Preparing the TCRbeta library involved the use of unique molecular identifiers. MiXCR, run by TCRdb on the PCR reads, gives a single entry per CDR3 protein. Among approximately 980,000 distinct CDR3 sequences listed, around 30% were seen once. This material consisted of PBMCs, mostly from graft donor cells, taken 360 days after TCRalphabeta/CD19-depleted stem cell transplant. Receptor source: a boy less than two years old who had a stem cell transplant for SCID, so the T cells may come from the graft donor.

This clonotype turned up a few times. The V gene is TRBV4-2, the J gene TRBJ2-3; no reliable D call. Trimming removed 1 base from V and 4 bases from J, with 15 bases in between. CDR1 is LGHNA, CDR2 YNFKEQ, per germline. The CDR3 loop spans 16 amino acids. CDR3 nucleotide sequence: TGTGCCAGCAGCCAAGGGCACGGTCCGGACGCAGATACGCAGTATTTT. Residues: CASSQGHGPDADTQYF.

This clonotype was detected a few times. This chain links TRBV20-1 with TRBJ2-4, with TRBD1 as a possible D gene (5 bases). Trimming left V 1 base short and J 0 bases short, with 13 bases between. Germline CDR1 and CDR2: DFQATT and SNEGSKA (reference sequence). CDR3 length: 16 amino acids. The CDR3, as DNA: TGCAGTGCTAGAGCCCCGACAGATCTAGCCAAAAACATTCAGTACTTC. Translated, it gives CSARAPTDLAKNIQYF.

This clonotype was detected only a few times. The V gene is TRBV9, the J gene TRBJ2-2, with TRBD1 matching over 7 bases. V shed 0 bases and J 2 bases; nucleotides not matched to a gene: 7. This CDR3 contains 17 residues. Germline V gene lookup returns CDR1 SGDLS and CDR2 YYNGEE. CDR3 coding DNA: TGTGCCAGCAGCGTAGGAGAAGGGGGCGTAAACACCGGGGAGCTGTTTTTT. It encodes CASSVGEGGVNTGELFF.

The table lists this clonotype with many counts. The V and J genes are TRBV29-1 and TRBJ2-1; D is ambiguous. Germline V gene lookup returns CDR1 SQVTM and CDR2 ANQGSEA. This CDR3 has 12 residues. Deletions cut 3 bases from V and 7 bases from J, with 10 bases between. CDR3 coding DNA: TGCAGCGTTGATCGGGCCACTAATGAGCAGTTCTTC. Protein sequence: CSVDRATNEQFF.

V is TRBV9 and J is TRBJ2-5, with TRBD2 matching 7 bases. CDR3 size: 15 residues. J lost 5 bases, V lost 4 bases, and 11 bases had no gene match. Germline loops: CDR1 SGDLS, CDR2 YYNGEE. Here the CDR3 DNA reads TGTGCCAGCAGCTGGGGGACTACTCGTGGGGAGACCCAGTACTTC. Translating gives CASSWGTTRGETQYF.

This rearrangement joins TRBV12-3 or TRBV12-4 to TRBJ2-5, with no clear D. The CDR3 spans 13 residues. V was pared by 5 bases and J by 5 bases, with 12 bases between. The CDR3 reads CASSAEVRETQYF. In DNA, the CDR3 is TGTGCCAGCAGTGCAGAGGTGCGGGAGACCCAGTACTTC.

This clonotype was seen a few times. The chain carries TRBV11-2 and TRBJ2-1; 11 bases fit TRBD2. V was clipped by 5 bases and J by 4 bases; unmatched bases: 16. The CDR3 has 19 residues. CDR1 is SGHAT, CDR2 FQNNGV, per germline. The DNA of the CDR3 is TGTGCCAGCAGCACCCTCGGGGGAAAACTAGCGGGGGAATACAATGAGCAGTTCTTC. Translated: CASSTLGGKLAGEYNEQFF.

This clonotype was recorded only once. V is TRBV5-6 and J is TRBJ2-5, with D perhaps TRBD1 (7 bases). The V gene's germline CDR1 is SGHDT and CDR2 YYEEEE. V lost 4 bases and J 5 bases, leaving 21 bases between the germline ends. CDR3 length: 16 residues. CDR3 residues: CASSRRGRVLGETQYF. The CDR3 DNA sequence: TGTGCCAGCAGCCGGAGGGGGCGCGTTTTAGGGGAGACCCAGTACTTC.

This clonotype was detected only a few times. The chain combines TRBV29-1 with TRBJ2-5; a possible D gene is TRBD1 (6 bases). The V end was cut by 5 bases, the J end by 3 bases, with 7 bases between. Germline values: CDR1 SQVTM, CDR2 ANQGSEA. The CDR3 runs 11 residues. CDR3 protein: CSVYREETQYF. The CDR3 DNA reads as TGCAGCGTTTACAGGGAAGAGACCCAGTACTTC.